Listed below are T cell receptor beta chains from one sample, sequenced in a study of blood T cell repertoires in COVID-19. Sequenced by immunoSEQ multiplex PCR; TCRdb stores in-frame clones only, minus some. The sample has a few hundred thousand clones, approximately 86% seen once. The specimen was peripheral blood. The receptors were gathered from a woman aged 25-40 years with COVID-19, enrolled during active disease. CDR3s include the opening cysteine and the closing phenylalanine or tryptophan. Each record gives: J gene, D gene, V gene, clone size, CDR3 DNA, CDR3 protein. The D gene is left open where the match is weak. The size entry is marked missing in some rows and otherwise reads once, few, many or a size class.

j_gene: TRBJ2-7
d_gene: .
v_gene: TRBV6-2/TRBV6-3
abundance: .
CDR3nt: TGTGCCAGCAGTTACTCGGAATCTGGGGGCCACGAGCAGTACTTC
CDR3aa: CASSYSESGGHEQYF

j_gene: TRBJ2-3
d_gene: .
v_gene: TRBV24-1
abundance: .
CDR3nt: TGTGCCACCAGTGATTTCGGGCTGAGACAGAAAGACCCTAGCACAGATACGCAGTATTTT
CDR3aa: CATSDFGLRQKDPSTDTQYF

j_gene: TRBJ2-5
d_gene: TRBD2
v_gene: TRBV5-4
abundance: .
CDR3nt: TGTGCCAGCAGCACGGGGACTAGCCTCACCGGGGCCCAGTACTTC
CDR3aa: CASSTGTSLTGAQYF

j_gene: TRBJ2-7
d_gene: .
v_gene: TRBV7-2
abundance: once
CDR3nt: TGTGCCAGCAGCTCTGTCGGCGCTTCGGGCTACGAGCAGTACTTC
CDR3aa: CASSSVGASGYEQYF

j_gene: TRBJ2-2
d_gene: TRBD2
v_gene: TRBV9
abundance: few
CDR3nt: TGTGCCAGCAGCGTGGGACTAGCGGGAGGGCCAAGAACCGGGGAGCTGTTTTTT
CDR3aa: CASSVGLAGGPRTGELFF

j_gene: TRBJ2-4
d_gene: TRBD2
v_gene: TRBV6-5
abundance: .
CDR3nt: TGTGCCAGCAGCATCTTTGCGGGAGACATTCAGTACTTC
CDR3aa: CASSIFAGDIQYF

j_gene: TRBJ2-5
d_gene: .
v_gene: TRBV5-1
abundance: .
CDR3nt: TGCGCCAGCAGTCAGGGGGGAGAGACCCAGTACTTC
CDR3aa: CASSQGGETQYF

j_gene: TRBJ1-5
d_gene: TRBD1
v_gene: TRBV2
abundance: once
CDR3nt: TGTGCCAGCACTGACAGGGGCTTCGGCAATCAGCCCCAGCATTTT
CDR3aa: CASTDRGFGNQPQHF

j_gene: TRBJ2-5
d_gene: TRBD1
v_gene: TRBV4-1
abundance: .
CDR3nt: TGCGCCAGCAGCGTAGGCGACAGGGCGGAAAGGGAGACCCAGTACTTC
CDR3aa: CASSVGDRAERETQYF

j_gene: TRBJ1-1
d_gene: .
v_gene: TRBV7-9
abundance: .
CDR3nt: TGTGCCAGCAGCTTACGAACGGTGGACACTGAAGCTTTCTTT
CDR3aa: CASSLRTVDTEAFF

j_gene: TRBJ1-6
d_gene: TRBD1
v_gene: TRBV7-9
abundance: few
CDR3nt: TGTGCCAGCAGGGGCCACGGGACAGAGTATAATTCACCCCTCCACTTT
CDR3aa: CASRGHGTEYNSPLHF

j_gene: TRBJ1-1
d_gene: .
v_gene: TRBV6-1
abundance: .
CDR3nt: TGTGCCAGCAGTGAATCCATGAACACTGAAGCTTTCTTT
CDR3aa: CASSESMNTEAFF

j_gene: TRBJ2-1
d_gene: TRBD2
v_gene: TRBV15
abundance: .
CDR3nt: TGTGCCACCAGCAGAGGACTAGCGGAATACAATGAGCAGTTCTTC
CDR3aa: CATSRGLAEYNEQFF

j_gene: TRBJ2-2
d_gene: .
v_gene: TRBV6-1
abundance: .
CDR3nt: TGTGCCAGCAGTGATAACGGCGGGGAGCTGTTTTTT
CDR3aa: CASSDNGGELFF

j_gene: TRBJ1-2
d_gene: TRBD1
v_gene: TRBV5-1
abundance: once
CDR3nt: TGCGCCAGCAGCTTGTGGGACAGCGCTAACTATGGCTACACCTTC
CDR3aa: CASSLWDSANYGYTF

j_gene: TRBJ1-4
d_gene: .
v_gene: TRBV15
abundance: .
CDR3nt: TGTGCCACCAGCAGACAGTTTAATGAAAAACTGTTTTTT
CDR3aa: CATSRQFNEKLFF

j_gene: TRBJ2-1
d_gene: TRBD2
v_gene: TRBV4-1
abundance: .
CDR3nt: TGCGCCAGCAGCCAGGCGCCGGGACTAATGGCCAATGAGCAGTTCTTC
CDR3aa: CASSQAPGLMANEQFF

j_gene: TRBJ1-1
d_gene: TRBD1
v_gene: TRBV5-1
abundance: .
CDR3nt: TGCGCCAGCAGCGTAGGACAGGGTATCGCTGAAGCTTTCTTT
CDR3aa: CASSVGQGIAEAFF

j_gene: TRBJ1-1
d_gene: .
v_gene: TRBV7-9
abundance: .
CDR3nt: TGTGCCAGCAGCTTATTAACAGGGACCACTGAAGCTTTCTTT
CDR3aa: CASSLLTGTTEAFF

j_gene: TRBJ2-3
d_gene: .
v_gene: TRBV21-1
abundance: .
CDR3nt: TGTGCCAGGACCCTAGCGGGGGGGGATACGCAGTATTTT
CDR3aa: CARTLAGGDTQYF

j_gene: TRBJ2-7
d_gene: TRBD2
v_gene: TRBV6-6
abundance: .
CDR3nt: TGTGCCAGCAGTTACTTAGCGGGGGGATCCTACGAGCAGTACTTC
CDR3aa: CASSYLAGGSYEQYF

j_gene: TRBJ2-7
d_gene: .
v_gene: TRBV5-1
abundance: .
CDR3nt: TGCGCCAGCAGCTTGGACAGGGCATCCTACGAGCAGTACTTC
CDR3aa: CASSLDRASYEQYF

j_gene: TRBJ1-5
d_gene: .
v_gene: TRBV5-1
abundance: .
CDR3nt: TGCGCCAGCAGCTTAGGCGGACACAATCAGCCCCAGCATTTT
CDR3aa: CASSLGGHNQPQHF

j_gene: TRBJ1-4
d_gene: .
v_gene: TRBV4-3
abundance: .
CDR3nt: TGCGCCAGCAGCTCAAGGGATGGGGGGACTAATGAAAAACTGTTTTTT
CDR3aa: CASSSRDGGTNEKLFF

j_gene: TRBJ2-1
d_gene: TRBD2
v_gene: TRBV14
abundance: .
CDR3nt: TGTGCCAGCAGTTCGGGAGGGCCGGTGTTTGAGCAGTTCTTC
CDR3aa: CASSSGGPVFEQFF

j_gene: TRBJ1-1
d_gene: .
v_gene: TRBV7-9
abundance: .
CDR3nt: TGCGCCAGCAGCTTCGTCGGGGGAGGGGGCACTGAAGCTTTCTTT
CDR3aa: CASSFVGGGGTEAFF

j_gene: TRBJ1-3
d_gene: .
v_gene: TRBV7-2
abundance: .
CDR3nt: TGTGCCAGCAGCTTAGCTACTTTATCTGGAAACACCATATATTTT
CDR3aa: CASSLATLSGNTIYF

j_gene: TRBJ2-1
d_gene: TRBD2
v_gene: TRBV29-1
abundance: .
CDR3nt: TGCAGCGTTGGACTAGCGCATAACAATGAGCAGTTCTTC
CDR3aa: CSVGLAHNNEQFF

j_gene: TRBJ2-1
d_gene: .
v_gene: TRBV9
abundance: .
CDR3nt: TGTGCCAGCAGCGTAGCAGGGGGGCAGGGCAATGAGCAGTTCTTC
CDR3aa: CASSVAGGQGNEQFF

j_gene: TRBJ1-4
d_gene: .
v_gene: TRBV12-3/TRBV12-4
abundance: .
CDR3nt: TGTGCCAGCAGCCAGTTCCCCAATGAAAAACTGTTTTTT
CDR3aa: CASSQFPNEKLFF